Below are 23 T cell receptor beta chains sequenced from a single sample in a study of T cells in Graves' hyperthyroidism and ophthalmopathy. Amplification targeted TCR beta CDR3 regions from RNA transcripts. An initial round of RT-PCR targeting the TCR CDR3 relied on the HTBI primer set. MiXCR, applied by TCRdb to the multiplex PCR reads, yields one record per CDR3 protein. The table records 150,000 or so distinct CDR3 sequences, around 20% of them present only once. The sequenced material came from blood. These receptor sequences come from a woman in her fifties or sixties with Graves' hyperthyroidism that later progressed to Graves' ophthalmopathy.

This chain uses TRBV2 with TRBJ1-1, with D perhaps matching TRBD1 (6 bases). The CDR3 sequence is 14 residues long. V was shortened by 6 bases and J by 6 bases, with 17 bases between the two germline ends. Germline CDR1 reads SNHLY; CDR2 reads FYNNEI. The CDR3 loop reads CASRVQGGSAEAFF. The CDR3 DNA reads TGTGCCAGCAGGGTACAGGGTGGTTCGGCTGAAGCTTTCTTT.

This rearrangement joins TRBV2 to TRBJ1-1; 7 positions agree with TRBD1. The V gene's germline CDR1 is SNHLY and CDR2 FYNNEI. The J segment lost 4 bases and the V segment lost 1 base, leaving 12 bases of the junction unmatched. The CDR3 runs to 17 residues. The CDR3 loop is CASSEVAHHTGATEAFF. The CDR3 DNA sequence: TGTGCCAGCAGTGAAGTTGCCCATCACACAGGGGCCACTGAAGCTTTCTTT.

J is TRBJ2-1 and V is TRBV20-1; possibly TRBD1 for D (6 bases). Germline V gene lookup returns CDR1 DFQATT and CDR2 SNEGSKA (reference sequence). The CDR3 sequence is 16 residues long. V gave up 3 bases and J gave up 9 bases, with 24 bases separating them. Here the CDR3 reads CSASSRSLQGGGEQFF. Written as DNA, the CDR3 is TGCAGTGCTAGTTCGCGGAGCTTGCAAGGGGGTGGTGAGCAGTTCTTC.

The sample holds a few counts of this clonotype. V gene TRBV28 combines with J gene TRBJ1-6; D gene unclear. V was trimmed by 2 bases and J by 7 bases, leaving 9 bases between them. This CDR3 contains 14 residues. From germline, CDR1 is MDHEN and CDR2 SYDVKM. CDR3 loop: CASSLMVRNSPLHF. DNA for the CDR3: TGTGCCAGCAGTTTAATGGTCCGGAATTCACCCCTCCACTTT.

This clonotype has a handful of counts. The V call is TRBV28, the J call TRBJ1-2, with D possibly TRBD1 on 5 matching bases. Deletions cut 5 bases from V and 8 bases from J, with 18 bases between. The CDR3 sequence is 14 residues long. The germline gives CDR1 MDHEN, CDR2 SYDVKM. The CDR3, as DNA: TGTGCCAGCAGTCCGGCCGGGACGGTGGGAGGCTACACCTTC. Translating it yields CASSPAGTVGGYTF.

This chain connects TRBV19 to TRBJ2-1; maybe TRBD1 (6 bases). V was cut by 4 bases and J by 8 bases, with 15 bases left in between. The CDR3 is 14 amino acids. Germline V CDR1 and CDR2: LNHDA, SQIVND (reference sequence). The CDR3 DNA reads as TGTGCCAGTAGTACAACCAACAGGGCCGATGAGCAGTTCTTC. This gives the protein CASSTTNRADEQFF. Complete variable domain (other parts from reference TRBV19 and TRBJ2-1): DGGITQSPKYLFRKEGQNVTLSCEQNLNHDAMYWYRQDPGQGLRLIYYSQIVNDFQKGDIAEGYSVSREKKESFPLTVTSAQKNPTAFYLCASSTTNRADEQFFGPGTRLTVL.

The sample holds many counts of this clonotype. The V gene is TRBV12-3 or TRBV12-4, the J gene TRBJ2-5; 13 positions match TRBD2. The ends lost 5 bases at V and 5 bases at J; junction bases unmatched: 5. This CDR3 is 15 amino acids long. The CDR3: CASSRKTSGRETQYF. In nucleotides, the CDR3 is TGTGCCAGCAGTCGCAAGACTAGCGGGAGGGAGACCCAGTACTTC.

The chain has TRBV6-2 or TRBV6-3 and TRBJ2-3; tentative D call: TRBD1 (5 bases). V dropped 3 bases and J dropped 4 bases, with 14 bases sitting between them. In germline, CDR1 is MNHEY, CDR2 SVGEGT. The CDR3 spans 15 residues. As DNA, the CDR3 is TGTGCCAGCAGTTATCAGGGATCGGGCGCAGATACGCAGTATTTT. Translated, it gives CASSYQGSGADTQYF.

This clonotype was observed a handful of times. This rearrangement joins TRBV9 to TRBJ1-3; 8 positions agree with TRBD1. The ends lost 1 base at V and 7 bases at J; junction bases unmatched: 4. Germline CDR1 and CDR2: SGDLS and YYNGEE. CDR3 length equals 14 residues. The CDR3 spells CASSVRTGSNTIYF. In DNA, the CDR3 is TGTGCCAGCAGCGTAAGGACAGGGAGTAACACCATATATTTT.

In this sample, this clonotype turned up many times. The chain couples TRBV28 to TRBJ1-6; a possible D gene is TRBD1 (5 bases). CDR3 length: 15 residues. Germline V lookup: CDR1 MDHEN, CDR2 SYDVKM. V was trimmed by 4 bases and J by 7 bases, leaving 14 bases between them. CDR3 protein: CASSSLQGGNSPLHF. The CDR3 DNA sequence: TGTGCCAGCAGTTCCCTCCAGGGAGGGAATTCACCCCTCCACTTT.

This clonotype occurred a few times. Sequence at one end of the junction differs from germline and may be a read error. The chain's CDR3 is CTSSERTDTQYF. CDR3 sequence (DNA): TGTACCAGCAGTGAAAGGACAGATACGCAGTATTTT. The V gene is TRBV6-1, the J gene TRBJ2-3; D call uncertain. The CDR3 covers 12 residues. The germline V gene encodes CDR1 MNHNS and CDR2 SASEGT.

The CDR3 spells CASRADSEQFF. The CDR3, as DNA: TGTGCCAGCAGGGCCGACAGTGAGCAGTTCTTC. The chain recombines TRBV6-2 or TRBV6-3 with TRBJ2-1; tentative D call: TRBD1 (5 bases). This CDR3 region has 11 residues. V dropped 6 bases and J dropped 9 bases, with 9 bases sitting between them. Looked up from germline, CDR1 is MNHEY and CDR2 is SVGEGT.

The chain joins TRBV28 to TRBJ2-5, with 12 nucleotides matching TRBD1. Germline V gives CDR1 MDHEN, CDR2 SYDVKM. The CDR3 length is 16 residues. Trimming cost V 10 bases and J 5 bases; bases outside gene matches: 14. The CDR3 region is CATRHRDRGLGETQYF. CDR3 in DNA: TGTGCCACGCGCCACCGGGACAGGGGGCTGGGGGAGACCCAGTACTTC.

The rearrangement joins TRBV30 to TRBJ1-4, with a tentative D call TRBD1 (5 bases). V was clipped by 2 bases and J by 8 bases, with 12 bases between them. CDR1 and CDR2 (germline): GTSNPN, SVGIG (reference sequence). This CDR3 spans 13 amino acids. The CDR3 region is CAWSQGMKEKLFF. Here the CDR3 DNA reads TGTGCCTGGAGTCAGGGAATGAAGGAAAAACTGTTTTTT. Using reference TRBV30 and TRBJ1-4 for the parts outside the CDR3, the full variable domain is SQTIHQWPATLVQPVGSPLSLECTVEGTSNPNLYWYRQAAGRGLQLLFYSVGIGQISSEVPQNLSASRPQDRQFILSSKKLLLSDSGFYLCAWSQGMKEKLFFGSGTQLSVL.

In its sample, this clonotype was seen many times. The chain combines TRBV11-2 with TRBJ2-2; tentative D call: TRBD1 (6 bases). The V end lost 5 bases, the J end lost 5 bases, and 21 bases lay between the germline ends. The germline V gene encodes CDR1 SGHAT and CDR2 FQNNGV. The CDR3 covers 17 residues. The CDR3, as DNA: TGTGCCAGCAGCCTTAGAAGGCTCAGGGGAAGGACCGGGGAGCTGTTTTTT. Translation: CASSLRRLRGRTGELFF.

This clonotype was observed at least ten times. The V gene is TRBV28, the J gene TRBJ2-5; 10 bases align to TRBD1. Trimming removed 6 bases from V and 3 bases from J; junction bases left unmatched: 4. In germline, CDR1 is MDHEN, CDR2 SYDVKM. The CDR3 consists of 14 residues. In nucleotides, the CDR3 is TGTGCCAGCAGCCGGACAGGGGGAGAAGAGACCCAGTACTTC. Its translation: CASSRTGGEETQYF.

This clonotype was seen ten or more times. The chain joins TRBV28 to TRBJ2-3; no definite D call. The germline CDR1 and CDR2 sequences are MDHEN and SYDVKM. Deletions cut 4 bases from V and 5 bases from J, with 7 bases between. The CDR3 covers 12 residues. The CDR3 is CASSSWVDTQYF. In nucleotides, the CDR3 is TGTGCCAGCAGTTCGTGGGTAGATACGCAGTATTTT.

This clonotype appeared many times. V gene TRBV27 combines with J gene TRBJ2-1, with D unclear. The CDR3 is 14 residues long. The germline V gene encodes CDR1 MNHEY and CDR2 SMNVEV (reference sequence). Trimming removed 4 bases from V and 0 bases from J, with 7 bases in between. CDR3 sequence reads: CASSWSSSYNEQFF. In DNA, the CDR3 is TGTGCCAGCAGTTGGTCGAGCTCCTACAATGAGCAGTTCTTC.

This clonotype has just a few counts. The rearrangement links TRBV20-1 to TRBJ2-7; D might be TRBD1 or TRBD2, each matching 5 bases. Germline V gene data show CDR1 as DFQATT and CDR2 as SNEGSKA (reference sequence). V was shortened by 4 bases and J by 2 bases, with 15 bases between the two germline ends. The CDR3 runs 14 residues. CDR3 region: CSAISGTGTYEQYF. The CDR3 DNA is TGCAGTGCTATATCCGGGACCGGGACCTACGAGCAGTACTTC.

This clonotype was seen repeatedly, ten times or more. V is TRBV10-2 and J is TRBJ1-6, with 7 positions matching TRBD1. CDR3 size: 14 residues. V shed 4 bases and J 7 bases; nucleotides not matched to a gene: 4. The germline gives CDR1 WSHSY, CDR2 SAAADI. In DNA form, the CDR3 reads TGCGCCAGCAGTGGGACAGGAGGCAATTCACCCCTCCACTTT. Protein sequence: CASSGTGGNSPLHF.

This clonotype was seen only a few times. The CDR3 spells CASSSQSSGANVLTF. CDR3 nucleotides: TGTGCCAGCAGTTCACAGAGCTCTGGGGCCAACGTCCTGACTTTC. V usage is TRBV6-1 and J usage is TRBJ2-6; no clear D. The germline V gene encodes CDR1 MNHNS and CDR2 SASEGT. This CDR3 region has 15 residues. V lost 5 bases, J lost 0 bases, and 8 bases lay in between.

The chain employs TRBV6-1 and TRBJ2-6; 12 positions agree with TRBD2. This CDR3 region has 21 residues. V lost 7 bases, J lost 0 bases, and 16 bases stayed unmatched. Germline V gene data show CDR1 as MNHNS and CDR2 as SASEGT. CDR3 residues: CASKRSRLAGANLSGANVLTF. For the CDR3, the DNA is TGTGCCAGCAAGAGATCGCGACTAGCGGGAGCGAACCTCTCTGGGGCCAACGTCCTGACTTTC.

V is TRBV7-2 and J is TRBJ2-7, with 8 positions matching TRBD1. The germline V gene encodes CDR1 SGHTA and CDR2 FQGNSA. The CDR3 has 19 amino acids. V was clipped by 2 bases and J by 2 bases; unmatched bases: 17. The CDR3 spells CASSLSGTGFSDSTYEQYF. Here the CDR3 DNA reads TGTGCCAGCAGCTTAAGTGGGACAGGCTTTAGCGACTCAACCTACGAGCAGTACTTC. Looking up the rest from reference TRBV7-2 and TRBJ2-7 gives the full variable domain: GAGVSQSPSNKVTEKGKDVELRCDPISGHTALYWYRQSLGQGLEFLIYFQGNSAPDKSGLPSDRFSAERTGGSVSTLTIQRTQQEDSAVYLCASSLSGTGFSDSTYEQYFGPGTRLTVT.